The present T cell receptor beta chain was sequenced within a study of shared clonotypes between healthy human individuals. Study-wide points: The naive CD4 repertoires of four donors were compared, and around 5% of clonotypes were shared. How much donors shared clonotypes was expected to be affected by sequencing depth.

Comments on this clone: The antigen remains undetermined.

CDR3 length equals 14 residues. Trimming took 4 bases from V and 4 from J, leaving 9 bases between them. The germline CDR1 and CDR2 sequences are SGDLS and YYNGEE. The protocol was immunoSEQ multiplex PCR, while the TCRdb copy is restricted to in-frame clones and leaves out a portion. Seen here are around 2.3 million clones, 90% to 97% observed once, and the top ten hold approximately 0.13%. This receptor was taken from a man younger than 30 in good health. V usage is TRBV9 and J usage is TRBJ1-6; D might be TRBD1 (6 bases). The specimen was naive CD4+ T cells sorted from blood. Specified subset: CD45RA+ positively selected. The CDR3 nucleotides read TGTGCCAGCAGCCCAGGACAGTATAATTCACCCCTCCACTTT. The encoded protein is CASSPGQYNSPLHF.